This T cell receptor (beta chain) was identified during a study of beta chain features in type 1 diabetes. Study-wide findings and caveats: In all four CD4+ subsets, TCRB CDR3 length was significantly, moderately reduced in type 1 diabetes. The similarity of naive, central memory and Treg TCRB repertoires appeared greater among patients than among healthy donors. The study left unresolved whether HLA type influences TCRB rearrangement.

Germline V gives CDR1 MNHEY, CDR2 SMNVEV (reference sequence). V lost 3 bases and J lost 6, with 14 bases in between. The CDR3 has 14 residues. This clone is a singleton in its sample. The target antigen is unknown. Of the isolated RNA, all was reverse transcribed, and so the sequenced material was expressed TCRB transcripts. The table came from immunoSEQ multiplex PCR; TCRdb's copy has only in-frame clones and leaves some out. Here the sample spans hundreds of thousands of clones, roughly 13% being singletons. The sequence was obtained from a man aged 18 to 30 with type 1 diabetes. The V gene is TRBV27, the J gene TRBJ1-2; D is unresolved. The sequencing input was naive CD4+ T cells from blood. The CDR3 region has the DNA TGTGCCAGCAGTTTTAAGGAGGGTAGAGATGGCTACACCTTC. Its protein is CASSFKEGRDGYTF.